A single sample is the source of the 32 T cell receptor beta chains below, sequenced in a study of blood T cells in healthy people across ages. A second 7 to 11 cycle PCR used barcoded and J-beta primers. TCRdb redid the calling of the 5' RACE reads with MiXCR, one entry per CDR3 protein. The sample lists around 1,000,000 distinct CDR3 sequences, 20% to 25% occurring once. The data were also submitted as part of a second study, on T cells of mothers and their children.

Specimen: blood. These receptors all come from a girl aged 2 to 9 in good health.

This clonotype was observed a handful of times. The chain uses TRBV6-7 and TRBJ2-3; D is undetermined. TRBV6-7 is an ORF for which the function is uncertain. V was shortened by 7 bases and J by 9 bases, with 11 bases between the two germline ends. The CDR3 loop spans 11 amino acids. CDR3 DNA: TGTGCCAGCATCAAATGGTGGACGCAGTATTTT. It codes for CASIKWWTQYF.

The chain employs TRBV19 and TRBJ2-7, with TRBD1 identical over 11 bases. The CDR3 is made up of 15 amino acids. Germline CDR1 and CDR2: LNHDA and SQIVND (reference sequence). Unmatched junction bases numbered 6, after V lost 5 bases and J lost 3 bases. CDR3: CASSYGQGAVYEQYF. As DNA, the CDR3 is TGTGCCAGTAGTTACGGACAGGGGGCCGTCTACGAGCAGTACTTC.

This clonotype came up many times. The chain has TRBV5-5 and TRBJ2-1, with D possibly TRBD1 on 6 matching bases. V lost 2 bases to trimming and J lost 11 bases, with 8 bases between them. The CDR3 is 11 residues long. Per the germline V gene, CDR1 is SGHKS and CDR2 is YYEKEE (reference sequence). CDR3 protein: CASSLGDKQFF. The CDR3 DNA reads TGTGCCAGCAGCTTAGGGGACAAGCAGTTCTTC.

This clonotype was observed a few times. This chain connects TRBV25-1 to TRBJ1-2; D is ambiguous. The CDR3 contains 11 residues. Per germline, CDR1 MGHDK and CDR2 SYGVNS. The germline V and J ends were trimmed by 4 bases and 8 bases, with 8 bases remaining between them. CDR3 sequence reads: CASSVLSGYTF. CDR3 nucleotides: TGTGCCAGCAGTGTTCTCAGCGGCTACACCTTC.

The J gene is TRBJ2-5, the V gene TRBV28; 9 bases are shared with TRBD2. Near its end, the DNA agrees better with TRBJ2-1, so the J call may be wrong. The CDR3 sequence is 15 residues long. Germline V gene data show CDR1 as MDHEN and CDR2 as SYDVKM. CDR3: CASRRAGGPYNEQFF. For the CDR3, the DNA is TGTGCCAGCAGAAGGGCGGGAGGGCCGTACAATGAGCAGTTCTTC.

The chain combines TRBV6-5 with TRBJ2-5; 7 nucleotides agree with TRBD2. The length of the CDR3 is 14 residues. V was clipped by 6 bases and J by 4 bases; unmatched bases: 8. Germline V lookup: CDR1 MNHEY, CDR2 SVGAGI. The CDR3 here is CASSESGVGETQYF. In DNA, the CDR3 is TGTGCCAGCAGCGAAAGCGGGGTAGGAGAGACCCAGTACTTC.

The CDR3 DNA sequence: TGTGCCAGCAGCCCCGGGACGACTGAGCAGTACTTC. It codes for CASSPGTTEQYF. This chain joins TRBV6-2 or TRBV6-3 and TRBJ2-7; D is possibly TRBD1 or TRBD2 (5 bases each). The V gene lost 6 bases and the J gene lost 7 bases, with 13 bases spanning the gap. The germline CDR1 and CDR2 sequences are MNHEY and SVGEGT. This CDR3 is built from 12 residues.

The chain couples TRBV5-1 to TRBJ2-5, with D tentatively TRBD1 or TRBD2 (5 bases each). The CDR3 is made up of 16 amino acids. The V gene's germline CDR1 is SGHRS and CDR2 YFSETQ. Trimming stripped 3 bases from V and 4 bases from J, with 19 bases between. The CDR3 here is CASSSLMGLGGETQYF. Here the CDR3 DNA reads TGCGCCAGCAGCTCACTCATGGGCCTTGGGGGAGAGACCCAGTACTTC.

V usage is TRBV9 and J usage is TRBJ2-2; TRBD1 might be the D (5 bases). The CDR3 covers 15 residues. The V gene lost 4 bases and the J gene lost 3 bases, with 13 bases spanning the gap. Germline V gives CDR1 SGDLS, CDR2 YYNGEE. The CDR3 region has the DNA TGTGCCAGCAGCACAAGGGGTCCCGACACCGGGGAGCTGTTTTTT. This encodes CASSTRGPDTGELFF.

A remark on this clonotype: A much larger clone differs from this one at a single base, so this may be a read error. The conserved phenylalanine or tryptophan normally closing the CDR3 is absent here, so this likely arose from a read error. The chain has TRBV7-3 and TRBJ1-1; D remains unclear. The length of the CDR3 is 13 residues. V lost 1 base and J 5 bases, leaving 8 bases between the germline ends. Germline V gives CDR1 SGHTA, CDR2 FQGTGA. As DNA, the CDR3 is TGTGCCAGCAGCTTAAAGGGCGGGACTGAAGCTTTCTCT. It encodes CASSLKGGTEAFS.

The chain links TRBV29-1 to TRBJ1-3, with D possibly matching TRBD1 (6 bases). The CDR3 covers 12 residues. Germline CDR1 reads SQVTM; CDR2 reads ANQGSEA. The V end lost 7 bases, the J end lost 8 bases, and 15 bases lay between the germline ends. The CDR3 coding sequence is TGCAGCGCCCGAGAGGGGGGAGACACCATATATTTT. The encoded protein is CSAREGGDTIYF.

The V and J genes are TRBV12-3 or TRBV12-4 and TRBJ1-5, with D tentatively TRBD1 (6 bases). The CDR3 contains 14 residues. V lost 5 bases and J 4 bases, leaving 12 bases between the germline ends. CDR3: CASSRRGGNQPQHF. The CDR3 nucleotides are TGTGCCAGCAGTCGCAGGGGAGGAAATCAGCCCCAGCATTTT.

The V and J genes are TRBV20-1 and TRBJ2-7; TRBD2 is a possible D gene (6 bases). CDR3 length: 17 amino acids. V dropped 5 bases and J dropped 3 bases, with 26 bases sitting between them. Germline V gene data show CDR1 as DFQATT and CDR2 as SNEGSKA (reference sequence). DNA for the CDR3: TGCAGTGCTGGATCCGGGACTTCTCCAAACGGGGACTACGAGCAGTACTTC. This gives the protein CSAGSGTSPNGDYEQYF.

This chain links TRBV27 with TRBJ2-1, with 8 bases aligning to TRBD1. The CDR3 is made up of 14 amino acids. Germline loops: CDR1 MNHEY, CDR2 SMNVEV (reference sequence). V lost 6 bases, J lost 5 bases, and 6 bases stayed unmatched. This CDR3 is CASRDRDRDNEQFF. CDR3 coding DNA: TGTGCCAGCAGGGACAGGGACCGAGACAATGAGCAGTTCTTC.

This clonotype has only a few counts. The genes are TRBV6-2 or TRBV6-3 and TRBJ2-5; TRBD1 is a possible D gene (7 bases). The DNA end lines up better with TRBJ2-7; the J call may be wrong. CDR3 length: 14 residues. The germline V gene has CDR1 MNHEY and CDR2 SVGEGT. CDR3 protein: CASSYDRDLYEQYF. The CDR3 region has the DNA TGTGCCAGCAGTTACGACAGGGACTTATACGAGCAGTACTTC.

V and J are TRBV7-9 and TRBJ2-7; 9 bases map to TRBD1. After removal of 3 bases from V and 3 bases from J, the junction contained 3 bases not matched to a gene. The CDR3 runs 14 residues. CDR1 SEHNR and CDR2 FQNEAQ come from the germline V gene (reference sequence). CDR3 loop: CASSLTGGLYEQYF. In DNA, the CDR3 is TGTGCCAGCAGCTTGACAGGGGGTCTCTACGAGCAGTACTTC.

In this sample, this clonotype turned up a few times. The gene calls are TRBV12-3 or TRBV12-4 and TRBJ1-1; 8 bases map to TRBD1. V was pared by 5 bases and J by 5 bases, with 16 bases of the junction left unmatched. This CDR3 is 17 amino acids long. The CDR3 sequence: CASSTYTSGGRWTEAFF. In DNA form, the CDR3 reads TGTGCCAGCAGTACCTATACCTCAGGGGGCCGGTGGACTGAAGCTTTCTTT.

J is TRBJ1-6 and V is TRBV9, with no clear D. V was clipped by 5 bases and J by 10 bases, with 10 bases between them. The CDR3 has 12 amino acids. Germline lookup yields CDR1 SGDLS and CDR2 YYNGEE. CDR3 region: CASSTVGSPLHF. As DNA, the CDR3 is TGTGCCAGCAGTACTGTCGGATCACCCCTCCACTTT.

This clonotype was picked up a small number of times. The CDR3 nucleotides are TGTGCCAGCAGTGAAGTTGTTTCGGCACAAGAGACCCAGTACTTC. Protein product: CASSEVVSAQETQYF. This rearrangement joins TRBV6-1 to TRBJ2-5; D is ambiguous. The CDR3 contains 15 residues. The germline V gene encodes CDR1 MNHNS and CDR2 SASEGT. Trimming cost V 1 base and J 2 bases, with 11 bases left between them.

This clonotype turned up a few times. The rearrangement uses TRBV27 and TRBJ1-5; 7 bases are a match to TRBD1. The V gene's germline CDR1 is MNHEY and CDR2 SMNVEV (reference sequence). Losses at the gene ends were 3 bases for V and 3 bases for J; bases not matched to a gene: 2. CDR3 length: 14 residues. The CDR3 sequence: CASSFDRVNQPQHF. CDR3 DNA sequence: TGTGCCAGCAGTTTTGACAGGGTCAATCAGCCCCAGCATTTT.

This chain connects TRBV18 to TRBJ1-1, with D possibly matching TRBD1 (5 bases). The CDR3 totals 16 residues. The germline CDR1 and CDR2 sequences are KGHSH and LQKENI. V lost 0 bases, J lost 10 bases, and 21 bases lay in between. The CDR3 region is CASSPPGGHSGSGAFF. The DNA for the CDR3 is TGTGCCAGCTCACCACCTGGAGGACATTCCGGGTCGGGAGCTTTCTTT. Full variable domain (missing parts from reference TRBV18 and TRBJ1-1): NAGVMQNPRHLVRRRGQEARLRCSPMKGHSHVYWYRQLPEEGLKFMVYLQKENIIDESGMPKERFSAEFPKEGPSILRIQQVVRGDSAAYFCASSPPGGHSGSGAFFGQGTRLTVV.

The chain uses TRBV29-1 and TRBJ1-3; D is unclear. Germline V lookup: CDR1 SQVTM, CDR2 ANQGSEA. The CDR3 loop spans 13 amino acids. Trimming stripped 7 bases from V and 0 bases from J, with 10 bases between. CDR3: CSALWGSGNTIYF. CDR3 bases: TGCAGCGCCCTTTGGGGCTCTGGAAACACCATATATTTT.

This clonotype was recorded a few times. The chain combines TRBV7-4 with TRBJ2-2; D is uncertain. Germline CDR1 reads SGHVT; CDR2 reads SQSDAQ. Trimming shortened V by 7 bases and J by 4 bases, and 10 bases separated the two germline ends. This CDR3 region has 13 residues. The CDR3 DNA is TGTGCCAGCATCCAAAAGGGCACCGGGGAGCTGTTTTTT. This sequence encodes CASIQKGTGELFF.

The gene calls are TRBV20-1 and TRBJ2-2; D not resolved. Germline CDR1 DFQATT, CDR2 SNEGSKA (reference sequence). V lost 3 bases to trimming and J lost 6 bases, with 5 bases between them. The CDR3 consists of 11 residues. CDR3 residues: CSARGSGELFF. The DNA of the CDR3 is TGCAGTGCTAGGGGGTCCGGGGAGCTGTTTTTT.

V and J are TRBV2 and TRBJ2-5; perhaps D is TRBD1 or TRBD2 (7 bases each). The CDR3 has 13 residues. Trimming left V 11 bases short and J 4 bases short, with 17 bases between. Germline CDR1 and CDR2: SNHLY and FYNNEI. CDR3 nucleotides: TGTGCCTGCGAGCGGGACAGACTAGAGACCCAGTACTTC. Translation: CACERDRLETQYF.

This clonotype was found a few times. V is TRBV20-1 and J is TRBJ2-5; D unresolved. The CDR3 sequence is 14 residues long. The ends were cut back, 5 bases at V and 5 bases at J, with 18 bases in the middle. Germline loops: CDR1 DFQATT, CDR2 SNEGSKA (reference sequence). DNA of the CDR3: TGCAGTGCTTATTTAAGCGCCTTGGTGGAGACCCAGTACTTC. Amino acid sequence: CSAYLSALVETQYF.

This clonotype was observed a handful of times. Written as DNA, the CDR3 is TGCAGTCTGACATTGTTTGATGGCTACACCTTC. Translation: CSLTLFDGYTF. The chain employs TRBV20-1 and TRBJ1-2; D remains ambiguous. The CDR3 loop spans 11 amino acids. Per the germline V gene, CDR1 is DFQATT and CDR2 is SNEGSKA (reference sequence). Trimming removed 8 bases from V and 6 bases from J, with 13 bases in between.

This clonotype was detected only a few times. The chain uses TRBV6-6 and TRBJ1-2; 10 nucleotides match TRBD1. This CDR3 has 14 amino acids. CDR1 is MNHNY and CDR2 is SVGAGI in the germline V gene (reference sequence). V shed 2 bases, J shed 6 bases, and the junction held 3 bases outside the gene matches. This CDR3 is CASSYEGQGNGYTF. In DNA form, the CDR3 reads TGTGCCAGCAGTTACGAGGGACAGGGGAATGGCTACACCTTC.

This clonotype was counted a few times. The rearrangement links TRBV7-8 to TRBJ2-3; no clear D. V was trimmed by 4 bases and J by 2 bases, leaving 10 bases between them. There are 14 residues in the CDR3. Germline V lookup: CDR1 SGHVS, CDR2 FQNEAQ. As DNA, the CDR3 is TGTGCCAGCAGCTATCGACCCTTCACAGATACGCAGTATTTT. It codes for CASSYRPFTDTQYF.

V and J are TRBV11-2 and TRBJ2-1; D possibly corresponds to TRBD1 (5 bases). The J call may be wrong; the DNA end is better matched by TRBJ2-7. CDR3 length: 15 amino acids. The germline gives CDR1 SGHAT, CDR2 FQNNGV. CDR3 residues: CASAPGYSSSYEQYF. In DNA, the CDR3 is TGTGCCAGCGCCCCAGGGTACAGTTCCTCCTACGAGCAGTACTTC.

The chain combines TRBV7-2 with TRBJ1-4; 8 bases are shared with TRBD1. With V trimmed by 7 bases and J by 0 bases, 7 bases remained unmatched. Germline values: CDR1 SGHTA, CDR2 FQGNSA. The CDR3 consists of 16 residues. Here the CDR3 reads CASIAGTGATNEKLFF. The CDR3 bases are TGTGCCAGCATCGCCGGGACAGGTGCAACTAATGAAAAACTGTTTTTT.

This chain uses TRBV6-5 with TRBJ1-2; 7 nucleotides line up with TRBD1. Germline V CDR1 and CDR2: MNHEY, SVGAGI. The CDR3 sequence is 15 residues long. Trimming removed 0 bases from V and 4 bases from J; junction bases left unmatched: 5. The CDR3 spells CASSYSTGRAYGYTF. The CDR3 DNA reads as TGTGCCAGCAGTTACTCGACAGGGCGGGCCTATGGCTACACCTTC.